This T cell receptor beta chain came from a study of T cell repertoires in cytomegalovirus infection. In the study overall: The authors relied on CMV epitopes, both recently identified HLA-C-restricted and well-studied HLA-B-restricted. Shared public TCR beta signatures pointed to both CMV infection and a matching HLA type.

One entry per CDR3 protein, called by TCRdb with MiXCR from the reads. The profile covers 750,000 to 900,000 distinct CDR3 sequences, with 25% to 30% appearing a single time and around 13% taken by the ten largest. The CDR3 spans 15 residues. From germline, CDR1 is SQVTM and CDR2 ANQGSEA. V shed 4 bases and J 5 bases; nucleotides not matched to a gene: 13. Whole-study results and caveats: Adding up the frequency of public TCR beta families identified people who carried CMV plus the relevant HLA. The ex vivo response was dominated by HLA-C-restricted CMV-specific TCR beta clonotypes.

Of note for this clonotype: Antigen specificity is unknown.

Sequencing was performed on cultured CD8+ T cells from PBMCs, taken from culture after CMV antigen stimulation. This rearrangement joins TRBV29-1 to TRBJ1-1; 7 nucleotides agree with TRBD1. This clonotype was sampled from a human donor in good health (CMV status not recorded). Some clones in this sample may be carry-over from other donors' samples. CDR3 residues: CSVAGTEWGMTEAFF. In DNA form, the CDR3 reads TGCAGCGTTGCCGGGACAGAGTGGGGTATGACTGAAGCTTTCTTT.